The 2 T cell receptor beta chains listed next were all sequenced from one sample in a study of technical replicates of blood from a handful of donors. Some clones are missing from TCRdb's copy, which holds only in-frame ones; the method was immunoSEQ multiplex PCR. The sample carries about 12,000 clones, about 94% recorded once. The sample taken for sequencing was PBMCs. The receptors originated from a human donor in good health.

The chain joins TRBV28 to TRBJ2-4; no clear D gene. The V end lost 3 bases, the J end lost 0 bases, and 6 bases lay between the germline ends. The CDR3 runs to 14 residues. Germline values: CDR1 MDHEN, CDR2 SYDVKM. CDR3 protein: CASSFSQAKNIQYF. DNA for the CDR3: TGTGCCAGCAGTTTTTCCCAAGCCAAAAACATTCAGTACTTC. The full variable domain, rest sourced from reference TRBV28 and TRBJ2-4, is DVKVTQSSRYLVKRTGEKVFLECVQDMDHENMFWYRQDPGLGLRLIYFSYDVKMKEKGDIPEGYSVSREKKERFSLILESASTNQTSMYLCASSFSQAKNIQYFGAGTRLSVL.

Only one count was recorded for this clone. CDR3 sequence (DNA): TGCGCCAGCAGCCAGGACAGCGGGGGGATGGAAGAGACCCAGTACTTC. Its protein product is CASSQDSGGMEETQYF. The chain joins TRBV4-1 to TRBJ2-5; TRBD2 aligns across 9 bases. The CDR3 consists of 16 residues. The germline V gene has CDR1 MGHRA and CDR2 YSYEKL. The trim removed 3 bases at V and 3 bases at J, leaving 8 bases unmatched.